This is a list of T cell receptor beta chains from one sample in a study of T cell repertoires in cytomegalovirus infection. No antigens are known for them. TCRdb called the reads again in MiXCR, with one record for every CDR3 protein. Among about 920,000 distinct CDR3 sequences listed, 31% were seen once. The sequences come from cultured CD8+ T cells from PBMCs, collected from culture after CMV antigen stimulation. The receptors shown here come from a human donor in good health (CMV status not recorded). Some clones in this sample may be carry-over from other donors' samples. CDR3s include the opening cysteine and the closing phenylalanine or tryptophan. D genes are given only for firm matches. Only part of the rows carry a size: once, few, many, or a class if the clone is expanded.

clone_size d_call j_call v_call cdr3_nt cdr3_aa
many . TRBJ1-1 TRBV12-3/TRBV12-4 TGTGCCAGCAGTTTTGGGAGCACTGAAGCTTTCTTT CASSFGSTEAFF
. . TRBJ2-7 TRBV11-2 TGTGCCAGCAGCTTAGGCCTCGCATCCGAGCAGTACTTC CASSLGLASEQYF
few . TRBJ2-3 TRBV6-4 TGTGCCAGCAGTGAACTCGTGGGGGGAAGCACAGATACGCAGTATTTT CASSELVGGSTDTQYF
. . TRBJ2-5 TRBV10-3 TGTGCCATCGGCTTACAGGGGGGGGAGACCCAGTACTTC CAIGLQGGETQYF
. . TRBJ2-1 TRBV6-5 TGTGCCAGCAGTTACTCAATGGGGCAATACAATGAGCAGTTCTTC CASSYSMGQYNEQFF
. . TRBJ2-1 TRBV7-6 TGTGCCAGCAGCTTAGGGGAGTCCACCTACAATGAGCAGTTCTTC CASSLGESTYNEQFF
few TRBD1 TRBJ1-2 TRBV6-5 TGTGCCAGCAGTTCGACAGGGGGTTTCAGGGGCTACACCTTC CASSSTGGFRGYTF
few TRBD1 TRBJ2-2 TRBV4-2 TGTGCCAGCAGCCAAAATACAGGGGCCGGGGAGCTGTTTTTT CASSQNTGAGELFF
. . TRBJ1-2 TRBV3-1 TGTGCCAGCAGTCCGGACAGCCTGGGACACTATGGCTACACCTTC CASSPDSLGHYGYTF
many . TRBJ2-1 TRBV7-6 TGTGCCAGCAGCTTAGGGGACACGAGCTCCTACAATGAGCAGTTCTTC CASSLGDTSSYNEQFF
. TRBD2 TRBJ2-3 TRBV29-1 TGCAGCGTTGTAGGGAGTAGCGGGGGGCTAGCCAGCACAGATACGCAGTATTTT CSVVGSSGGLASTDTQYF
. . TRBJ2-1 TRBV19 TGTGCCAGTAGTGAGGGGGACCTTTCCTACAATGAGCAGTTCTTC CASSEGDLSYNEQFF
few . TRBJ2-7 TRBV7-6 TGTGCCAGCAGCGAAATTCCGGGACACATCTACGAGCAGTACTTC CASSEIPGHIYEQYF
few . TRBJ1-3 TRBV6-6 TGTGCCAGCAGTTACTCAACGGGGATCTCTGGAAACACCATATATTTT CASSYSTGISGNTIYF
. TRBD1 TRBJ2-3 TRBV5-1 TGCGCCAGCACCAGGACAGGGCTCACAGATACGCAGTATTTT CASTRTGLTDTQYF
. . TRBJ2-7 TRBV27 TGTGCCAGCAGAAGGGAATACGAGCAGTACTTC CASRREYEQYF
few . TRBJ2-2 TRBV27 TGTGCCAGCATCAAGCAGCGCACCGGGGAGCTGTTTTTT CASIKQRTGELFF
. . TRBJ1-1 TRBV27 TGTGCCACCGCGACAGTCCCGAACACTGAAGCTTTCTTT CATATVPNTEAFF
few TRBD1 TRBJ1-2 TRBV27 TGTGCCAGCAGTTTATCCACGGGACAGGGGTATGGCTACACCTTC CASSLSTGQGYGYTF
few . TRBJ1-1 TRBV6-1 TGTGCCAGCAGTGAAGCGGCGGTTATGAACACTGAAGCTTTCTTT CASSEAAVMNTEAFF
. TRBD2 TRBJ2-3 TRBV28 TGTGCCAGCAATCTCATGGGAGGGGAGACAGATACGCAGTATTTT CASNLMGGETDTQYF
. TRBD2 TRBJ2-6 TRBV6-4 TGTGCCAGCAGTGGCTCCCTTACTAGCGGGGACTCTGGGGCCAACGTCCTGACTTTC CASSGSLTSGDSGANVLTF
. . TRBJ1-5 TRBV6-6 TGTGCCAGCAGTTCTGACAGTAGCAATCAGCCCCAGCATTTT CASSSDSSNQPQHF
few . TRBJ1-2 TRBV12-3/TRBV12-4 TGTGCCAGCAGTTTAATCATCCCATCAGGCTTTGCAGGTGGCTACACCTTC CASSLIIPSGFAGGYTF